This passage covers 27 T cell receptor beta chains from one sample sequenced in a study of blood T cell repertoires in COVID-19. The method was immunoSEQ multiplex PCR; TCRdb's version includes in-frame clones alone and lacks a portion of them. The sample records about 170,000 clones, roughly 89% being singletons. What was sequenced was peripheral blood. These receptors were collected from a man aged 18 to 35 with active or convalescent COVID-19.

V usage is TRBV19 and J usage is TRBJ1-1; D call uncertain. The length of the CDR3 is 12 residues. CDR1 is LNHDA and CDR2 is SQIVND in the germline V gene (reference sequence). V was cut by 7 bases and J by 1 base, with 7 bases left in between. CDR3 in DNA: TGTGCCAGTAATCGGGGGAACACTGAAGCTTTCTTT. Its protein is CASNRGNTEAFF. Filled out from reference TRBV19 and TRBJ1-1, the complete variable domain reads DGGITQSPKYLFRKEGQNVTLSCEQNLNHDAMYWYRQDPGQGLRLIYYSQIVNDFQKGDIAEGYSVSREKKESFPLTVTSAQKNPTAFYLCASNRGNTEAFFGQGTRLTVV.

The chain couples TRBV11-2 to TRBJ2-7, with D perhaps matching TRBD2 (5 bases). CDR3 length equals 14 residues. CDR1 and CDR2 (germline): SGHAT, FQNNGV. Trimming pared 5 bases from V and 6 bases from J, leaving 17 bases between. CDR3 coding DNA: TGTGCCAGCAGCCCCTATTCTGCGGGCAGCGAGCAGTACGTC. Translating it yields CASSPYSAGSEQYV.

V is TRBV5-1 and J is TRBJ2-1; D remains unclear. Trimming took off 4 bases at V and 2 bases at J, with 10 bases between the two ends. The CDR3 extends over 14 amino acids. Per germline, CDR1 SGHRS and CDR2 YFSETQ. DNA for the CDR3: TGCGCCAGCAGCAGGCAGGCCACCTACAATGAGCAGTTCTTC. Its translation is CASSRQATYNEQFF. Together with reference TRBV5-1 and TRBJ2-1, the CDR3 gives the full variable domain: KAGVTQTPRYLIKTRGQQVTLSCSPISGHRSVSWYQQTPGQGLQFLFEYFSETQRNKGNFPGRFSGRQFSNSRSEMNVSTLELGDSALYLCASSRQATYNEQFFGPGTRLTVL.

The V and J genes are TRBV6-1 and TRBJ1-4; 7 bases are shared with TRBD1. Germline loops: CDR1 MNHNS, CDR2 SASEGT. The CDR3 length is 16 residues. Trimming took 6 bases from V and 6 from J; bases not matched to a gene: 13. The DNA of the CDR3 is TGTGCCAGCAGAGAAAGAAGGGGGCTTAGCTATGAAAAACTGTTTTTT. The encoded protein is CASRERRGLSYEKLFF.

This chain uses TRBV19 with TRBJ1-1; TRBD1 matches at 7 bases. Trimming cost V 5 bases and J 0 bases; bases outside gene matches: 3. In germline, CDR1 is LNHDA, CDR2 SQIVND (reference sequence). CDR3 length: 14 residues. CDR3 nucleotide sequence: TGTGCCAGTAGTTCGGACAGGATGAACACTGAAGCTTTCTTT. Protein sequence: CASSSDRMNTEAFF.

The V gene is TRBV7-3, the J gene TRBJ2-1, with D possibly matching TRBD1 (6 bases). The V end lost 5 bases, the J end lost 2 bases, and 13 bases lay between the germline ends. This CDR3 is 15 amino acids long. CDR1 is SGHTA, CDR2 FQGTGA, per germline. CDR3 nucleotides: TGTGCCAGCAGCCCGGACAGAGGAGCCTACAATGAGCAGTTCTTC. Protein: CASSPDRGAYNEQFF.

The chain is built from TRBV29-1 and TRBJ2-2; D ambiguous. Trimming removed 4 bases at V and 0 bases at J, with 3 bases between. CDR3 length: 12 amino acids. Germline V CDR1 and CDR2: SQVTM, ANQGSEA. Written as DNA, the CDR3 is TGCAGCGTTGTCACGAACACCGGGGAGCTGTTTTTT. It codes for CSVVTNTGELFF.

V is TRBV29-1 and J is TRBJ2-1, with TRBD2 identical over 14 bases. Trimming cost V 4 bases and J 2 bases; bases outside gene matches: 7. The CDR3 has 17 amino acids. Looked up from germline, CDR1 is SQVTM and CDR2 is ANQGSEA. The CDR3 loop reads CSVGTSGGQSTYNEQFF. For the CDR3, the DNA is TGCAGCGTTGGGACTAGCGGGGGGCAAAGTACCTACAATGAGCAGTTCTTC.

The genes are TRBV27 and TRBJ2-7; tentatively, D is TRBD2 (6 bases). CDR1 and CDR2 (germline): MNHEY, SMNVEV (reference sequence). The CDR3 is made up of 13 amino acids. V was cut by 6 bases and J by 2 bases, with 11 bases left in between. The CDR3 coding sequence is TGTGCCAGCAGGAGGGGCGGGGCCTACGAGCAGTACTTC. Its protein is CASRRGGAYEQYF.

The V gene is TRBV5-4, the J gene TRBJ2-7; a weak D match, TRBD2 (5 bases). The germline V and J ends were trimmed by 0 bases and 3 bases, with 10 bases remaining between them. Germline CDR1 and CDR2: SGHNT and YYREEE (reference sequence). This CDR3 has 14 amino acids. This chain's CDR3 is CASSLEASIYEQYF. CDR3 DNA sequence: TGTGCCAGCAGCTTGGAGGCTAGCATCTACGAGCAGTACTTC.

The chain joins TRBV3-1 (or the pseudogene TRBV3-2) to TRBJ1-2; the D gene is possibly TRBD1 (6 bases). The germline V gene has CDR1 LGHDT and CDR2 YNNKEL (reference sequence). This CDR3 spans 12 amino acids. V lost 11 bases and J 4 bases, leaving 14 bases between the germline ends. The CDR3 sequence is CAAGAPSYGYTF. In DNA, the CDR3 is TGTGCCGCAGGGGCGCCTAGCTATGGCTACACCTTC.

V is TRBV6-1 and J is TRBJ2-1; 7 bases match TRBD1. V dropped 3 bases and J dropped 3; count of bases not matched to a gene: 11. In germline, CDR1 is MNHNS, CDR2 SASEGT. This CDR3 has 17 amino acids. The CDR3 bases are TGTGCCAGCAGTGATGTTCCCACAGGGGATTTCTACAATGAGCAGTTCTTC. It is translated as CASSDVPTGDFYNEQFF.

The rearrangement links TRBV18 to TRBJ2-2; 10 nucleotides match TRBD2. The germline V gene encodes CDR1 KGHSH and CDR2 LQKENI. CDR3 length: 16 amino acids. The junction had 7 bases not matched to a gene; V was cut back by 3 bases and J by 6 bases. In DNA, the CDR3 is TGTGCCAGCTCACCTGGCCTAGCGGGAGTTTCCGGGGAGCTGTTTTTT. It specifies CASSPGLAGVSGELFF.

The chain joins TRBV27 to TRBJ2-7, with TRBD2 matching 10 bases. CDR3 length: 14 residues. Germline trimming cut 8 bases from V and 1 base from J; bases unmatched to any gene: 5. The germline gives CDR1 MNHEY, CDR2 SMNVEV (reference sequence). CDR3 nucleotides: TGTGCCAGCGCGTGGACTAGCGGTTCCTACGAGCAGTACGTC. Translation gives CASAWTSGSYEQYV.

The CDR3 reads CASSVGQGGEKLFF. The CDR3 DNA reads TGCGCCAGCAGCGTGGGACAGGGCGGTGAAAAACTGTTTTTT. The genes are TRBV5-1 and TRBJ1-4; 9 bases line up with TRBD1. Germline-derived CDR1 and CDR2 are SGHRS and YFSETQ. CDR3 length equals 14 residues. Unmatched junction bases numbered 5, after V lost 4 bases and J lost 7 bases.

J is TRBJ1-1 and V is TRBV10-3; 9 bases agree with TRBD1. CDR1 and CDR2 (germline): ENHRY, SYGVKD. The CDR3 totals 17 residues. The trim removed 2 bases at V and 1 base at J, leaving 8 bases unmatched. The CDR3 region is CAISEPNRGRSNTEAFF. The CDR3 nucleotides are TGTGCCATCAGTGAGCCAAACAGGGGGCGATCGAACACTGAAGCTTTCTTT.

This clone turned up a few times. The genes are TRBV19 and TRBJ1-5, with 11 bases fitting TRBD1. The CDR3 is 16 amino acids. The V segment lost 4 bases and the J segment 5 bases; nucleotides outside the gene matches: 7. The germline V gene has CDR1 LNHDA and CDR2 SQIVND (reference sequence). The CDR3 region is CASSTWLGQGDQPQHF. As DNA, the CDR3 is TGTGCCAGTAGTACCTGGCTGGGACAGGGGGATCAGCCCCAGCATTTT.

The CDR3 DNA follows: TGTGCCACCAGTGATCCAACCAAGGGACAGGCCTCGGCGAAGCAGTACTTC. Translating it yields CATSDPTKGQASAKQYF. The J gene is TRBJ2-7, the V gene TRBV24-1, with 8 bases lining up with TRBD1. Germline CDR1 KGHDR, CDR2 SFDVKD. The CDR3 has 17 residues. V was pared by 3 bases and J by 8 bases, with 17 bases of the junction left unmatched.

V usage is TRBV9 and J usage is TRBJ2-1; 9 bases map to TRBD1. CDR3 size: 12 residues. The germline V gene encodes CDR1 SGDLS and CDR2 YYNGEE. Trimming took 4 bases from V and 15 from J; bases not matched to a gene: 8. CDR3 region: CASSPRGDRAFF. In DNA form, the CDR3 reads TGTGCCAGCAGCCCCCGTGGGGACAGGGCGTTCTTC.

This CDR3 reads CAISDPGQGVPNYGYTF. The CDR3, as DNA: TGTGCCATCAGTGATCCGGGACAGGGGGTTCCTAACTATGGCTACACCTTC. The rearrangement joins TRBV10-3 to TRBJ1-2, with TRBD1 matching 11 bases. The ends lost 3 bases at V and 0 bases at J; junction bases unmatched: 6. The CDR3 is 17 amino acids. CDR1 and CDR2 from the germline V gene are ENHRY and SYGVKD.

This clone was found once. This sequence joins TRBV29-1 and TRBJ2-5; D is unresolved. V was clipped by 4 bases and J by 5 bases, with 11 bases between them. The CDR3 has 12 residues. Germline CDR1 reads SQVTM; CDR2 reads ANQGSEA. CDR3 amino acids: CSVGRSGETQYF. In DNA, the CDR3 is TGCAGCGTTGGGCGGTCCGGGGAGACCCAGTACTTC.

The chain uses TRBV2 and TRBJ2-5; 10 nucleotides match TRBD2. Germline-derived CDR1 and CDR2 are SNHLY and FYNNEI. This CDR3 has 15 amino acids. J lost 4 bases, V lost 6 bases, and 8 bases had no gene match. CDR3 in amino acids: CASSESSGSTETQYF. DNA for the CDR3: TGTGCCAGCAGCGAATCTAGCGGGAGCACAGAGACCCAGTACTTC.

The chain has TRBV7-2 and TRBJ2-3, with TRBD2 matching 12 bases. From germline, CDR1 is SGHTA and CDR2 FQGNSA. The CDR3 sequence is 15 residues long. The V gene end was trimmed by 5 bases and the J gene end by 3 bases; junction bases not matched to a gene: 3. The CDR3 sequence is CASSGGLAGTDTQYF. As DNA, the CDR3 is TGTGCCAGCAGCGGCGGACTAGCGGGAACAGATACGCAGTATTTT.

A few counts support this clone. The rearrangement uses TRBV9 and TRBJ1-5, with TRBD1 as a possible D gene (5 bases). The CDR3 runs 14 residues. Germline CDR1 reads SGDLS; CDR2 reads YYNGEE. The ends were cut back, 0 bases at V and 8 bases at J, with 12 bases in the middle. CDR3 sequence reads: CASSVAGRGEPQHF. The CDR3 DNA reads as TGTGCCAGCAGCGTAGCCGGGAGAGGGGAGCCCCAGCATTTT.

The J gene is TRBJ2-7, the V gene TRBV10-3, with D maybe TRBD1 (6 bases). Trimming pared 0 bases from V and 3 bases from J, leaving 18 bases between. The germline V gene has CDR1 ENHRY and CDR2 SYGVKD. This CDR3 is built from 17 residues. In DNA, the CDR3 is TGTGCCATCAGTGAGTCGGGGGCGAGGGGGTCCCACTACGAGCAGTACTTC. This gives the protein CAISESGARGSHYEQYF.

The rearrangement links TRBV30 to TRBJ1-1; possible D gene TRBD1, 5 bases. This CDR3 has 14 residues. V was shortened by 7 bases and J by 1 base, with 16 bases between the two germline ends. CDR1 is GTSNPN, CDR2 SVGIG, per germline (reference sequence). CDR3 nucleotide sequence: TGTGCCTCCAAAAACGGGCAGGGGAACACTGAAGCTTTCTTT. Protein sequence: CASKNGQGNTEAFF.

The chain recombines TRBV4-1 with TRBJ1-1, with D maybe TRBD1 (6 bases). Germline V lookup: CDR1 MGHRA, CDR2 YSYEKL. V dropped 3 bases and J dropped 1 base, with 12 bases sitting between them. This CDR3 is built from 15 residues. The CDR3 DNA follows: TGCGCCAGCAGCCACGCAGGGGCGCCGAACACTGAAGCTTTCTTT. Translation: CASSHAGAPNTEAFF.